This TCR beta chain was sequenced in a study of shared clonotypes between healthy human individuals. This CDR3 contains 12 residues. Looked up from germline, CDR1 is SEHNR and CDR2 is FQNEAQ (reference sequence). With 5 bases removed from V and 3 bases from J, the gap between germline ends came to 8 bases. In the naive CD8 group, cells lacked CD45RO and were positively selected for CCR7, so terminally differentiated effector memory CD45RA+ cells were left out. Each sample came from a Caucasian adult donor living in Nashville, Tennessee. This clone was seen a handful of times. Other DNA sequences in the sample encode the same CDR3. Assay execution proceeded at the deep level. Authors' methods: Junction-only sequences without quality scores were provided by ImmunoSEQ, so filtering was different. The repertoire was sequenced with immunoSEQ multiplex PCR; TCRdb's copy has only in-frame clones and lacks some. V, J and clone size are those of that table, while D and trimming were read from the DNA. The data contain about 2.1 million clones, about 93% of them singletons.

The TCR originated in a man aged 18 to 29 in good health. Some clones in this sample may be carry-over from other donors' samples. V gene TRBV7-9 combines with J gene TRBJ2-7, with TRBD2 as a possible D gene (5 bases). Source material: naive CD8+ T cells from PBMCs. The CDR3 DNA sequence: TGTGCCAGCAGCCCCGGGGACTACGAGCAGTACTTC. Residues: CASSPGDYEQYF.